Following are 12 T cell receptor beta chains from one sample sequenced in a study of memory CD4+ T cells and cytomegalovirus serostatus. Single viable CD3+CD4+CD8-CD45RO+ cells were sorted as the memory CD4+ T cells. Profiling relied on immunoSEQ multiplex PCR, and the TCRdb table lists in-frame clones only, not all of them. The table includes around 40,000 clones, about three quarters detected once. Specimen: memory CD4+ T cells from blood. All receptors derive from an adult in good health and CMV-seronegative.

The genes are TRBV15 and TRBJ2-7; D call uncertain. The CDR3 length is 15 residues. Germline V gene sequence: CDR1 LNHNV, CDR2 YYDKDF (reference sequence). The V and J ends lost 6 bases and 3 bases respectively, with 18 bases between them. This chain's CDR3 is CATSIEPRPDYEQYF. In DNA, the CDR3 is TGTGCCACCAGTATAGAGCCCAGGCCCGACTACGAGCAGTACTTC.

V gene TRBV7-9 combines with J gene TRBJ2-1; 11 bases align to TRBD2. From germline, CDR1 is SEHNR and CDR2 FQNEAQ (reference sequence). This CDR3 region has 16 residues. Losses at the gene ends were 1 base for V and 7 bases for J; bases not matched to a gene: 6. The CDR3 spells CASSLDASGGRNEQFF. In nucleotides, the CDR3 is TGTGCCAGCAGCTTAGACGCTAGCGGGGGGCGGAATGAGCAGTTCTTC.

Remarks on this clone: One junction end disagrees with the germline gene, perhaps due to a read error. The chain couples TRBV7-9 to TRBJ1-4, with D uncertain. The germline V gene has CDR1 SEHNR and CDR2 FQNEAQ (reference sequence). The CDR3 is made up of 11 amino acids. The CDR3 region has the DNA TGTGCCAGCAGCTCCCGGGCCGGGATGGTTTTT. Protein sequence: CASSSRAGMVF.

The chain joins TRBV5-6 to TRBJ1-1; D gene uncertain. This CDR3 comprises 12 residues. Trimming removed 3 bases from V and 3 bases from J, with 6 bases in between. CDR1 is SGHDT and CDR2 is YYEEEE in the germline V gene. The CDR3 DNA is TGTGCCAGCAGCTCCCAGGACACTGAAGCTTTCTTT. Translated, it gives CASSSQDTEAFF.

This clone showed up just once. The CDR3 bases are TGTGCCAGCAGCGCACCGATACGACTAGCGGGGGGCACAGATACGCAGTATTTT. Residues: CASSAPIRLAGGTDTQYF. The chain links TRBV13 to TRBJ2-3; 12 nucleotides match TRBD2. Germline V lookup: CDR1 PRHDT, CDR2 FYEKMQ (reference sequence). The trim removed 5 bases at V and 1 base at J, leaving 10 bases unmatched. The CDR3 runs 18 residues.

This rearrangement joins TRBV2 to TRBJ1-5; D is possibly TRBD1 (6 bases). CDR3 size: 15 residues. V dropped 6 bases and J dropped 1 base, with 13 bases sitting between them. Germline CDR1 reads SNHLY; CDR2 reads FYNNEI. The CDR3 spells CASRELGGSNQPQHF. The CDR3 nucleotides are TGTGCCAGCAGGGAACTAGGGGGAAGCAATCAGCCCCAGCATTTT.

The V and J genes are TRBV2 and TRBJ1-5; D remains ambiguous. From germline, CDR1 is SNHLY and CDR2 FYNNEI. The germline V and J ends were trimmed by 8 bases and 7 bases, with 12 bases remaining between them. The CDR3 contains 12 residues. CDR3 sequence (DNA): TGTGCCAGCTCGAGGGTCACCCAGCCCCAGCATTTT. Translating gives CASSRVTQPQHF.

The V gene is TRBV5-6, the J gene TRBJ2-2, with 8 bases fitting TRBD2. The CDR3 runs to 15 residues. The J segment lost 5 bases and the V segment lost 0 bases, leaving 3 bases of the junction unmatched. Looked up from germline, CDR1 is SGHDT and CDR2 is YYEEEE. The CDR3 region is CASSLGPGGTGELFF. The CDR3 nucleotides are TGTGCCAGCAGCTTGGGTCCGGGAGGGACCGGGGAGCTGTTTTTT.

This clone was counted only a few times. This chain connects TRBV5-1 to TRBJ1-2; tentative D call: TRBD1 (5 bases). Per germline, CDR1 SGHRS and CDR2 YFSETQ. This CDR3 region has 15 residues. V was trimmed by 0 bases and J by 5 bases, leaving 14 bases between them. Written as DNA, the CDR3 is TGCGCCAGCAGCTTGGCCCTGGGGGAAGGTTATGGCTACACCTTC. Translated: CASSLALGEGYGYTF. Looking up the rest from reference TRBV5-1 and TRBJ1-2 gives the full variable domain: KAGVTQTPRYLIKTRGQQVTLSCSPISGHRSVSWYQQTPGQGLQFLFEYFSETQRNKGNFPGRFSGRQFSNSRSEMNVSTLELGDSALYLCASSLALGEGYGYTFGSGTRLTVV.

This clone has only one observation. This rearrangement joins TRBV11-2 to TRBJ2-2, with D unresolved. CDR1 is SGHAT and CDR2 is FQNNGV in the germline V gene. Trimming left V 5 bases short and J 3 bases short, with 13 bases between. The CDR3 consists of 15 residues. The CDR3 DNA reads as TGTGCCAGCAGCCATTGGTTTAAGGACACCGGGGAGCTGTTTTTT. This translates into CASSHWFKDTGELFF.

This clone was observed a handful of times. This CDR3 is CASSPPDRGNTGELFF. The CDR3 DNA reads TGCGCCAGCAGCCCGCCTGACAGGGGGAACACCGGGGAGCTGTTTTTT. This chain uses TRBV5-1 with TRBJ2-2, with 8 bases aligning to TRBD1. Germline values: CDR1 SGHRS, CDR2 YFSETQ. This CDR3 region has 16 residues. The J segment lost 1 base and the V segment lost 4 bases, leaving 6 bases of the junction unmatched.

The genes are TRBV23-1 and TRBJ1-5; perhaps TRBD1 as D (6 bases). Being an ORF, TRBV23-1 has a function that is uncertain. The CDR3 has 15 residues. Trimming cost V 9 bases and J 4 bases, with 19 bases left between them. CDR3 loop: CASKQGLRINQPQHF. For the CDR3, the DNA is TGCGCCAGTAAACAGGGTTTGAGAATAAATCAGCCCCAGCATTTT.